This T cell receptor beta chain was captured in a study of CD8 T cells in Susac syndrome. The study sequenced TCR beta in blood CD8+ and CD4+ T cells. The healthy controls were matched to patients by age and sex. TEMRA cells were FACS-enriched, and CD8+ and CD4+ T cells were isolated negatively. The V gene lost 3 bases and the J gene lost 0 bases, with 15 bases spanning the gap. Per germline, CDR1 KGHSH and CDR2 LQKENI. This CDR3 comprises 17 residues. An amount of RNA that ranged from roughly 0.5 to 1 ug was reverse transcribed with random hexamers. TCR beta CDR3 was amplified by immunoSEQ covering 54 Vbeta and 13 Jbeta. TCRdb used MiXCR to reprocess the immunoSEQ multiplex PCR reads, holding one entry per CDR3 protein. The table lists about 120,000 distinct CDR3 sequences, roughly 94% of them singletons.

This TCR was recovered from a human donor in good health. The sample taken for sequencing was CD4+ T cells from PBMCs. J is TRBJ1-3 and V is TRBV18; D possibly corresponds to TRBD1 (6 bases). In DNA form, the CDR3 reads TGTGCCAGCTCACCCGTCCGGGACATCAGCTCTGGAAACACCATATATTTT. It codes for CASSPVRDISSGNTIYF.